This T cell receptor (beta chain) was observed in a study of shared clonotypes between healthy human individuals. Subsets obtained from CD4+ cells comprised CD45RA+ naive and CD45RA-negative memory cells. Genomic DNA (from each subset) was split evenly across several immunoSEQ plates. The table came from immunoSEQ multiplex PCR; TCRdb's copy has only in-frame clones and leaves some out. The sample has about 1.5 million clones, 95% to 99% seen once. As for this clone: Its antigen is not identified. Other nucleotide sequences from this sample produce the same CDR3.

Regarding the study as a whole: In general, naive subsets displayed greater estimated richness than memory subsets did.

The sequence was collected from a man aged 30-40 years in good health. Input material: naive CD4+ T cells sorted from blood. Documented subset: CD45RA+ positively selected.

The CDR3 coding sequence is TGTGCCAGTAGTATCTCCGACTACTCCTACGAGCAGTACTTC. The encoded protein is CASSISDYSYEQYF. V usage is TRBV19 and J usage is TRBJ2-7; a possible D gene is TRBD2 (5 bases). Trimming took 3 bases from V and 0 from J, leaving 9 bases between them. This CDR3 is 14 amino acids long. From germline, CDR1 is LNHDA and CDR2 SQIVND (reference sequence).